Each of the 17 T cell receptor beta chains below was sequenced from the same sample in a study of blood T cell repertoires in COVID-19. The assay was immunoSEQ multiplex PCR, and TCRdb's table has in-frame clones only and misses some. The table records fewer than 350,000 clones, nearly 90% of them present only once. Material: peripheral blood. All receptors come from a man younger than 35 with active or convalescent COVID-19.

This chain joins TRBV21-1 and TRBJ1-5; the table assigns TRBD1, which was not confirmed against the DNA. TRBV21-1 is designated a pseudogene. This CDR3 region has 13 residues. CDR3 nucleotides: TGTGCCAGCAGCAAAGCGGACAGGGGGGGCCAGCATTTT. Amino acids: CASSKADRGGQHF.

The chain links TRBV14 to TRBJ2-1; 12 positions agree with TRBD1. CDR3 length equals 17 residues. The junction had 9 bases not matched to a gene; V was cut back by 2 bases and J by 7 bases. Looked up from germline, CDR1 is SGHDN and CDR2 is FVKESK. The CDR3 bases are TGTGCCAGCAGCCAAAGGTTGGGGACAGGGGGCTGGAATGAGCAGTTCTTC. Protein: CASSQRLGTGGWNEQFF.

The chain uses TRBV13 and TRBJ2-3, with 12 bases identical to TRBD2. This CDR3 has 18 residues. From germline, CDR1 is PRHDT and CDR2 FYEKMQ (reference sequence). Losses at the gene ends were 5 bases for V and 3 bases for J; bases not matched to a gene: 12. The CDR3 is CASSIRLAGERETDTQYF. DNA for the CDR3: TGTGCCAGCAGCATAAGACTAGCGGGGGAAAGAGAGACAGATACGCAGTATTTT.

V gene TRBV13 combines with J gene TRBJ1-1; 7 nucleotides align to TRBD1. This CDR3 is 16 amino acids long. Germline trimming cut 5 bases from V and 4 bases from J; bases unmatched to any gene: 13. Germline-derived CDR1 and CDR2 are PRHDT and FYEKMQ (reference sequence). CDR3 in amino acids: CASSQKQGLLSTEAFF. In DNA, the CDR3 is TGTGCCAGCAGCCAAAAACAGGGGCTTCTTAGCACTGAAGCTTTCTTT.

This rearrangement joins TRBV14 to TRBJ1-3; D possibly corresponds to TRBD1 (5 bases). Between the trimmed V and J ends, which lost 2 bases and 4 bases, there was a span of 12 bases. Germline CDR1 is SGHDN and CDR2 is FVKESK. The CDR3 totals 15 residues. The CDR3 here is CASSQLGGDGNTIYF. The CDR3 DNA is TGTGCCAGCAGCCAATTGGGGGGGGACGGAAACACCATATATTTT.

In its sample, this clone was seen once. This chain links TRBV5-6 with TRBJ1-3; 8 bases agree with TRBD1. The ends lost 7 bases at V and 8 bases at J; junction bases unmatched: 5. CDR3 length: 12 amino acids. Per germline, CDR1 SGHDT and CDR2 YYEEEE. Here the CDR3 DNA reads TGTGCCAGCCGACAGGGGACAGACACCATATATTTT. This sequence encodes CASRQGTDTIYF.

This CDR3 reads CASSQDREWQPQHF. For the CDR3, the DNA is TGCGCCAGCAGCCAAGATCGGGAGTGGCAGCCCCAGCATTTT. J is TRBJ1-5 and V is TRBV4-3; D is unclear. This CDR3 is 14 amino acids long. Deletions cut 0 bases from V and 7 bases from J, with 10 bases between. Germline V gene lookup returns CDR1 LGHNA and CDR2 YSLEER.

This chain joins TRBV12-3 or TRBV12-4 and TRBJ2-2, with D tentatively TRBD1 (5 bases). V was clipped by 6 bases and J by 4 bases, with 9 bases between them. The CDR3 length is 13 residues. CDR3 residues: CASRGLGTGELFF. The CDR3 DNA reads TGTGCCAGCAGGGGGCTTGGCACCGGGGAGCTGTTTTTT.

The chain links TRBV14 to TRBJ2-2; perhaps TRBD1 as D (6 bases). CDR3 length: 16 amino acids. V lost 2 bases to trimming and J lost 4 bases, with 14 bases between them. The germline V gene has CDR1 SGHDN and CDR2 FVKESK. This CDR3 is CASSQYHNRVTGELFF. The DNA of the CDR3 is TGTGCCAGCAGCCAATATCATAACAGGGTCACCGGGGAGCTGTTTTTT.

This clone was detected only once. The chain couples TRBV5-1 to TRBJ1-2, with 9 bases identical to TRBD1. The CDR3 totals 15 residues. Trimming took 0 bases from V and 2 from J; bases not matched to a gene: 2. Germline V gives CDR1 SGHRS, CDR2 YFSETQ. In nucleotides, the CDR3 is TGCGCCAGCAGCTTGGAACAGGGGGCGAACTATGGCTACACCTTC. As protein: CASSLEQGANYGYTF.

The CDR3 nucleotides read TGTGCCAGCAGCCTCAGCGAGAATCAGCCCCAGCATTTT. Translating gives CASSLSENQPQHF. The V and J genes are TRBV3-1 (or the pseudogene TRBV3-2) and TRBJ1-5; no clear D. Trimming took off 4 bases at V and 4 bases at J, with 8 bases between the two ends. CDR3 length: 13 amino acids. CDR1 is LGHDT and CDR2 is YNNKEL in the germline V gene (reference sequence).

The J gene is TRBJ2-2, the V gene TRBV6-2 or TRBV6-3, with TRBD1 as a possible D gene (6 bases). This CDR3 comprises 15 residues. The germline V and J ends were trimmed by 1 base and 0 bases, with 6 bases remaining between them. Germline values: CDR1 MNHEY, CDR2 SVGEGT. DNA of the CDR3: TGTGCCAGCAGTTACTGGACAGCGAACACCGGGGAGCTGTTTTTT. The encoded protein is CASSYWTANTGELFF.

The rearrangement links TRBV6-5 to TRBJ2-7; 9 nucleotides match TRBD1. The CDR3 loop spans 15 amino acids. The germline CDR1 and CDR2 sequences are MNHEY and SVGAGI. V was pared by 5 bases and J by 0 bases, with 5 bases of the junction left unmatched. Here the CDR3 reads CASSPGTGSSYEQYF. CDR3 DNA: TGTGCCAGCAGTCCTGGGACAGGGAGCTCCTACGAGCAGTACTTC.

This chain joins TRBV10-2 and TRBJ1-1, with D possibly being TRBD1 (6 bases). CDR1 is WSHSY, CDR2 SAAADI, per germline. This CDR3 has 16 amino acids. The V and J ends lost 7 bases and 1 base respectively, with 19 bases between them. The CDR3 sequence: CASTNLGALENTEAFF. In DNA form, the CDR3 reads TGCGCCAGCACTAATCTGGGGGCTCTCGAGAACACTGAAGCTTTCTTT.

The V call is TRBV5-6, the J call TRBJ1-2; TRBD1 agrees at 7 bases. With V trimmed by 10 bases and J by 7 bases, 19 bases remained unmatched. Germline V lookup: CDR1 SGHDT, CDR2 YYEEEE. The CDR3 totals 15 residues. Here the CDR3 reads CAGGQSGGGVGGYTF. In nucleotides, the CDR3 is TGTGCCGGTGGACAAAGTGGAGGGGGCGTAGGTGGCTACACCTTC.

The sample holds one count of this clone. This sequence joins TRBV7-9 and TRBJ2-5, with 11 bases fitting TRBD2. With 3 bases clipped from V and 3 bases from J, the junction kept 6 bases outside the gene matches. The CDR3 sequence is 16 residues long. Looked up from germline, CDR1 is SEHNR and CDR2 is FQNEAQ (reference sequence). CDR3 residues: CASSFFLAGGEETQYF. CDR3 in DNA: TGTGCCAGCAGCTTCTTCCTAGCGGGGGGCGAAGAGACCCAGTACTTC.

The chain joins TRBV27 to TRBJ1-4; maybe TRBD1 (6 bases). CDR3 size: 14 residues. Trimming removed 4 bases from V and 3 bases from J, with 9 bases in between. Germline loops: CDR1 MNHEY, CDR2 SMNVEV (reference sequence). The CDR3: CASSSGTPNEKLFF. CDR3 in DNA: TGTGCCAGCAGTTCCGGGACACCTAATGAAAAACTGTTTTTT. Filled out from reference TRBV27 and TRBJ1-4, the complete variable domain reads EAQVTQNPRYLITVTGKKLTVTCSQNMNHEYMSWYRQDPGLGLRQIYYSMNVEVTDKGDVPEGYKVSRKEKRNFPLILESPSPNQTSLYFCASSSGTPNEKLFFGSGTQLSVL.